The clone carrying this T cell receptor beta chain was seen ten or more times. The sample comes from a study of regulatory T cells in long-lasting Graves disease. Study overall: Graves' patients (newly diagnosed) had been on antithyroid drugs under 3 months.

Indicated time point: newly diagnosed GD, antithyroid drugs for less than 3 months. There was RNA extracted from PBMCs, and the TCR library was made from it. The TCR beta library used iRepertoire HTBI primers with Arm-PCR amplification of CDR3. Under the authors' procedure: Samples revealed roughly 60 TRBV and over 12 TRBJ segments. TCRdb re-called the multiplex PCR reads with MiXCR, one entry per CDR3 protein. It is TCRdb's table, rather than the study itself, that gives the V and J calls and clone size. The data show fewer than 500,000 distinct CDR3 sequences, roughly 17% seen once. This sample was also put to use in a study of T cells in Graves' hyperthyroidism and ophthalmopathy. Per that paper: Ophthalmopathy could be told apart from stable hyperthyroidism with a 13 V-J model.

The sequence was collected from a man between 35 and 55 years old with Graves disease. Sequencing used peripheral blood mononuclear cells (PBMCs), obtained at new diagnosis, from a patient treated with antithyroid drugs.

CDR3 amino acids: CASIYGTSGKNEQFF. DNA of the CDR3: TGTGCCAGCATCTACGGGACTAGCGGGAAAAATGAGCAGTTCTTC. This rearrangement joins TRBV2 to TRBJ2-1; 13 bases align to TRBD2. The junction had 7 bases not matched to a gene; V was cut back by 7 bases and J by 7 bases. The germline V gene encodes CDR1 SNHLY and CDR2 FYNNEI. The CDR3 length is 15 residues.